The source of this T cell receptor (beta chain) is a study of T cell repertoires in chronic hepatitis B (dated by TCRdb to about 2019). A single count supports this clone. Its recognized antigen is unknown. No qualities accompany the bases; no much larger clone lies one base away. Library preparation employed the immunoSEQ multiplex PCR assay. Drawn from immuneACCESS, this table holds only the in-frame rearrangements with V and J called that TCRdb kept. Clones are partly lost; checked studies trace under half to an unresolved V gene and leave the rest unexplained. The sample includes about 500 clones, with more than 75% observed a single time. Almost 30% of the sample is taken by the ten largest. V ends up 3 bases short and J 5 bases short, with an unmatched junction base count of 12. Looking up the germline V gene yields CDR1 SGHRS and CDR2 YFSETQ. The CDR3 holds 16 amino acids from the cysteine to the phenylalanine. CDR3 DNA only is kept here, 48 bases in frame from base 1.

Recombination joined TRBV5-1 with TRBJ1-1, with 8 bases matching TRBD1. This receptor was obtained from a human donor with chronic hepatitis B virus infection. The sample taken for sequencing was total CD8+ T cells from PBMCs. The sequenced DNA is TGCGCCAGCAGCTCGGAGGCCAGGGGGCGAGGGACTGAAGCTTTCTTT. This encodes CASSSEARGRGTEAFF.